The clone carrying this TCR beta chain was picked up many times. The target antigen is unknown. V was shortened by 6 bases and J by 0 bases, with 12 bases between the two germline ends. This CDR3 spans 15 amino acids. Amplification of TCR beta CDR3 regions was performed using RNA transcripts as template. The HTBI set primed first-round TCR CDR3 RT-PCR. Each CDR3 protein gets one entry after TCRdb re-called the multiplex PCR reads with MiXCR. There are some 760,000 distinct CDR3 sequences in the sample; around 15% occur only once, and roughly 10% lies in the top ten. Hyperthyroidism, newly diagnosed and lasting under 2 months, affected patients aged 18 to 65. Orbital computed tomography, thyroid ultrasound, serum thyroxine and TRAb, and clinical symptoms together informed the diagnoses. This record belongs to a study of T cells in Graves' hyperthyroidism and ophthalmopathy. Notes on the study in general: Blood also carried most thyroid clonotypes expanded above 0.001. The model foresaw ophthalmopathy a median around 6 months prior to onset.

J is TRBJ1-3 and V is TRBV12-3 or TRBV12-4; maybe TRBD1 (6 bases). The sequence was collected from a woman between 18 and 29 years old with Graves' hyperthyroidism. Sequencing was done on a sample of blood. This CDR3 is CASRVGGSSGNTIYF. CDR3 DNA: TGTGCCAGCAGGGTAGGGGGGAGCTCTGGAAACACCATATATTTT.